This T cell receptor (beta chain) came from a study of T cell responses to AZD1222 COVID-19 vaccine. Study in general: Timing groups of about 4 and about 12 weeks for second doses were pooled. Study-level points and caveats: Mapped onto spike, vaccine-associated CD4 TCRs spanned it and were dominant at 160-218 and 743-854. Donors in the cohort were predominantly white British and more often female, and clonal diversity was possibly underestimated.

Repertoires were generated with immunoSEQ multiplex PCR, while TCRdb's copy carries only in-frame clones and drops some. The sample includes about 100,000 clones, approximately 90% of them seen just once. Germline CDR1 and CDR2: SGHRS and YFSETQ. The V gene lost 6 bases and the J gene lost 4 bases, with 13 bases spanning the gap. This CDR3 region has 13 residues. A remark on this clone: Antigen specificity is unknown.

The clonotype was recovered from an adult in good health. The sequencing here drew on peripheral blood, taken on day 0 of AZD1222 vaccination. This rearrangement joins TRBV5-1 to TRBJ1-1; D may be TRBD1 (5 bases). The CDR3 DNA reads TGCGCCAGCACCCTGGACAAGTCCACTGAAGCTTTCTTT. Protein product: CASTLDKSTEAFF.